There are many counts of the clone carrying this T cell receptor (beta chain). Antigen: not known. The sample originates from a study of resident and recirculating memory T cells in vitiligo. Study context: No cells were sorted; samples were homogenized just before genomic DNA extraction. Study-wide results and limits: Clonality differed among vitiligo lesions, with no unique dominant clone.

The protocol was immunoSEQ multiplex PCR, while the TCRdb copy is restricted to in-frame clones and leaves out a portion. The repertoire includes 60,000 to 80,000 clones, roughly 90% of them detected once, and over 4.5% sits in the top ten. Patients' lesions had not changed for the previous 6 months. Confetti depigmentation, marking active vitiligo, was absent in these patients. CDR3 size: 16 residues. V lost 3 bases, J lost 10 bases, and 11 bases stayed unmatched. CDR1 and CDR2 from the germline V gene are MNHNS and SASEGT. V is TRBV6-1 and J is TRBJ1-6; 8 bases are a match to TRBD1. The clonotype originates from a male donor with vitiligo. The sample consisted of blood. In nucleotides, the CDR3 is TGTGCCAGCAGTGACCTTATCGGACAGGGTGGGTCACCCCTCCACTTT. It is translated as CASSDLIGQGGSPLHF.